Listed here is a single T cell receptor (beta chain). Per the original methods: Counts of nucleated cells, estimated from reference gene primer amplification, were obtained. The repertoire was sequenced with immunoSEQ multiplex PCR; TCRdb's copy has only in-frame clones and lacks some. V and J calls and clone size are those listed in that table; D and trimming were worked out from the DNA. The table records a few hundred thousand clones, about 87% of them present only once. V lost 4 bases to trimming and J lost 2 bases; unmatched junction nucleotides: 7. The CDR3 length is 15 residues. Germline values: CDR1 LGHNA, CDR2 YNFKEQ. This record comes from a study of blood T cell repertoires in COVID-19. The overall study: Specimens from acute and convalescent COVID-19 originated in the United States, Italy and Spain. T cells, B-cell-depleted T cells, or PBMCs supplied cDNA or gDNA.

The sequence came from a woman aged 50 to 60 with acute or convalescent COVID-19. The chain couples TRBV4-2 to TRBJ2-7; TRBD2 matches 8 bases. Material for sequencing was peripheral blood. In DNA, the CDR3 is TGTGCCAGCAGCCTGGGACGGGGGGGGCCCTACGAGCAGTACTTC. This encodes CASSLGRGGPYEQYF.